Following are 7 T cell receptor beta chains from one sample sequenced in a study. TCRdb passed the 5' RACE reads through MiXCR, listing each CDR3 protein once. Here the sample spans 30,000 to 40,000 distinct CDR3 sequences, 26% being singletons. The sample consisted of naive CD4+ T cells sorted from a lymph node. Specified subset: naive CD4+ T cells, CD4+CD45RA+CD25-. These receptors were obtained from a female donor with breast cancer.

This clonotype showed up just once. The rearrangement uses TRBV12-3 or TRBV12-4 and TRBJ2-5; the D is unclear. With 5 bases removed from V and 7 bases from J, the gap between germline ends came to 14 bases. The CDR3 contains 13 residues. CDR3 protein: CASSPSSRRTQYF. The CDR3 DNA follows: TGTGCCAGCAGTCCATCCTCCCGGCGGACCCAGTACTTC.

This clonotype is medium-sized within its sample. This chain connects TRBV10-3 to TRBJ1-2, with D possibly matching TRBD1 (5 bases). V gave up 2 bases and J gave up 5 bases, with 12 bases separating them. CDR3 length: 14 residues. Germline CDR1 is ENHRY and CDR2 is SYGVKD. CDR3 region: CAISEPGTKYGYTF. CDR3 bases: TGTGCCATCAGTGAGCCGGGGACGAAGTATGGCTACACCTTC.

V is TRBV12-3 or TRBV12-4 and J is TRBJ2-3; the match to TRBD2 covers 13 bases. Unmatched junction bases numbered 3, after V lost 3 bases and J lost 6 bases. The CDR3 runs 15 residues. The CDR3 spells CASSLGLAGSDTQYF. The CDR3 DNA reads TGTGCCAGCAGTTTGGGACTAGCGGGATCTGATACGCAGTATTTT.

Sample share makes this clonotype medium-sized. The chain uses TRBV29-1 and TRBJ2-1, with D possibly TRBD2 on 5 matching bases. Trimming left V 7 bases short and J 8 bases short, with 9 bases between. CDR3 size: 10 residues. Germline CDR1 and CDR2: SQVTM and ANQGSEA. The CDR3 sequence: CSGGYDEQFF. In nucleotides, the CDR3 is TGCAGCGGAGGGTACGATGAGCAGTTCTTC.

This clonotype has a single count. The chain joins TRBV18 to TRBJ2-1; no clear D. The germline V and J ends were trimmed by 1 base and 10 bases, with 11 bases remaining between them. There are 13 residues in the CDR3. Germline values: CDR1 KGHSH, CDR2 LQKENI. CDR3 loop: CASSPLTQGEQFF. In DNA form, the CDR3 reads TGTGCCAGCTCACCACTCACCCAAGGGGAGCAGTTCTTC.

This clonotype appeared a few times. The V call is TRBV7-2, the J call TRBJ2-5; D possibly uses TRBD1 or TRBD2 (5 bases each). The ends were cut back, 5 bases at V and 3 bases at J, with 16 bases in the middle. The CDR3 is 15 residues long. Germline assignment: CDR1 SGHTA and CDR2 FQGNSA. Here the CDR3 reads CASSENLGGKETQYF. The CDR3 DNA reads TGTGCCAGCAGCGAAAATCTTGGGGGTAAAGAGACCCAGTACTTC.

The chain uses TRBV7-2 and TRBJ2-6; TRBD2 is a possible D gene (5 bases). The CDR3 loop spans 15 amino acids. Germline V gene data show CDR1 as SGHTA and CDR2 as FQGNSA. V lost 1 base and J lost 4, with 8 bases in between. The CDR3 DNA sequence: TGTGCCAGCAGCTTAGGTCCGGGGGGGGCCAACGTCCTGACTTTC. Protein sequence: CASSLGPGGANVLTF.